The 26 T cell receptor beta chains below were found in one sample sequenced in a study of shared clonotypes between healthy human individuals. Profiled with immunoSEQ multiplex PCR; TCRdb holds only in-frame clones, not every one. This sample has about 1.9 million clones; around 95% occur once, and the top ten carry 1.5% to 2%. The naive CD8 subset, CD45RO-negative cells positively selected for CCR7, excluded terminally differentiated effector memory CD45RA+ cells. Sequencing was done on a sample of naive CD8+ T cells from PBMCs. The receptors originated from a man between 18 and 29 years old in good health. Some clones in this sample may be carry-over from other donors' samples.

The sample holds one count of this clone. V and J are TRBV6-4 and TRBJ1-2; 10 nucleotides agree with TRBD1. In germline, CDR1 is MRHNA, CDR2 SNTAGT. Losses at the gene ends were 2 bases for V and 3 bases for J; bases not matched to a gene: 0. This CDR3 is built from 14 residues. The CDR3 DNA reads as TGTGCCAGCAGTGACGGGACAGGGGACTATGGCTACACCTTC. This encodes CASSDGTGDYGYTF.

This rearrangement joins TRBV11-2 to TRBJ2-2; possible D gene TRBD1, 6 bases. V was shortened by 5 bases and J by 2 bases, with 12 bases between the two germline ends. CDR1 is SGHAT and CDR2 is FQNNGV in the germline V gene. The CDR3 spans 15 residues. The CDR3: CASSGMGANTGELFF. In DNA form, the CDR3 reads TGTGCCAGCAGCGGCATGGGGGCTAACACCGGGGAGCTGTTTTTT. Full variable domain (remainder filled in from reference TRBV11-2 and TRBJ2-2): EAGVAQSPRYKIIEKRQSVAFWCNPISGHATLYWYQQILGQGPKLLIQFQNNGVVDDSQLPKDRFSAERLKGVDSTLKIQPAKLEDSAVYLCASSGMGANTGELFFGEGSRLTVL.

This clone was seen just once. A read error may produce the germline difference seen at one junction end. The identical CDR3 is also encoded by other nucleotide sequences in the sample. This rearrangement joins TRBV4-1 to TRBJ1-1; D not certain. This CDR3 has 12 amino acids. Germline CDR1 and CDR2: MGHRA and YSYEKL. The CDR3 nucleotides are TGCGCCAGCAGGGGTTTGGGGAGTGAACCTTTCTTT. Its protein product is CASRGLGSEPFF.

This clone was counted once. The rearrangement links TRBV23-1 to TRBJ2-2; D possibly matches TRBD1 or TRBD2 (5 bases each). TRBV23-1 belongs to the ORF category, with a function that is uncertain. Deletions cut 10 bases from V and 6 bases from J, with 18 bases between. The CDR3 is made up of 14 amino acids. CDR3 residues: CATQGPSPAGELFF. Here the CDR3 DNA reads TGCGCCACCCAGGGCCCTAGCCCCGCCGGGGAGCTGTTTTTT.

In DNA, the CDR3 is TGTGCCAGCACGGGACAGAAAAACACCGGGGAGCTGTTTTTT. It translates to CASTGQKNTGELFF. V gene TRBV9 combines with J gene TRBJ2-2; 7 bases are a match to TRBD1. Germline CDR1 is SGDLS and CDR2 is YYNGEE. Germline trimming cut 6 bases from V and 2 bases from J; bases unmatched to any gene: 4. CDR3 length: 14 amino acids.

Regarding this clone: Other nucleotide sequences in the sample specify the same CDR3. CDR3: CASSLGTGAYEQYF. The CDR3 DNA follows: TGTGCCAGCAGCTTAGGTACGGGAGCCTACGAGCAGTACTTC. The chain uses TRBV7-6 and TRBJ2-7; TRBD2 is a possible D gene (6 bases). Germline CDR1 reads SGHVS; CDR2 reads FNYEAQ. The CDR3 length is 14 residues. Trimming removed 1 base from V and 2 bases from J, with 9 bases in between.

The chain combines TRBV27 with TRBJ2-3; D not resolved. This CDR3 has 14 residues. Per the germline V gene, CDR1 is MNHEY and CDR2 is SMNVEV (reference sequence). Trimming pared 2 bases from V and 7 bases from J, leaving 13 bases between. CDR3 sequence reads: CASSLISRVYTQYF. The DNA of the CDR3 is TGTGCCAGCAGTTTAATATCACGAGTATATACGCAGTATTTT.

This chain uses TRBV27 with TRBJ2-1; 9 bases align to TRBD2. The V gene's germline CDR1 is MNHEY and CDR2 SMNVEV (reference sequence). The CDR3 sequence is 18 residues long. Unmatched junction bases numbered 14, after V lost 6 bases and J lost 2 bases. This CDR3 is CASRLKNGLAGAYNEQFF. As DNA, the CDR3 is TGTGCCAGCAGACTAAAAAACGGCTTAGCGGGAGCCTACAATGAGCAGTTCTTC.

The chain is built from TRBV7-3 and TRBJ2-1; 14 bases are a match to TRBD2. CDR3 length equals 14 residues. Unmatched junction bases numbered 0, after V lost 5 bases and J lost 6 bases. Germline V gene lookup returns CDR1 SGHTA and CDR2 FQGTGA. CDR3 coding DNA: TGTGCCAGCAGCGGGACTAGCGGGAGCAATGAGCAGTTCTTC. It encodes CASSGTSGSNEQFF.

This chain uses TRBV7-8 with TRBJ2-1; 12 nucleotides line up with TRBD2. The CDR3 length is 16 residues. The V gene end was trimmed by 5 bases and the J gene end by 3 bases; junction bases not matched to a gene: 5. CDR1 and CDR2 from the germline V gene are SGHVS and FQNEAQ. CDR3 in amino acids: CASSQPGLAGYNEQFF. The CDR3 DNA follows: TGTGCCAGCAGCCAGCCGGGACTAGCGGGCTACAATGAGCAGTTCTTC.

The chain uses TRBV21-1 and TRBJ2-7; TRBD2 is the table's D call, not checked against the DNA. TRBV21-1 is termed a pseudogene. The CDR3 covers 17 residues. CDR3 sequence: CASIKGGSGRQNYEQYF. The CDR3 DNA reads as TGTGCCAGCATAAAAGGTGGTAGCGGGAGACAAAACTACGAGCAGTACTTC.

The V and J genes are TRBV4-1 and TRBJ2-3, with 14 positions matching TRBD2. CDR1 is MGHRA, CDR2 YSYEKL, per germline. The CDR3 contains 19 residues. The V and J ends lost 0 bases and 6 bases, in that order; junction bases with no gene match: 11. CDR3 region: CASSQEGTSGSLGMDTQYF. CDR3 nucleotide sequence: TGCGCCAGCAGCCAAGAAGGGACTAGCGGGAGTTTGGGGATGGATACGCAGTATTTT.

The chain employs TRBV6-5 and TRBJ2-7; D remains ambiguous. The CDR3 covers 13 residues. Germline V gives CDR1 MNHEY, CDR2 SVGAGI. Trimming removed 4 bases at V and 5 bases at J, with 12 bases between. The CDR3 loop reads CASSLLGADEQYF. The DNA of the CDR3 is TGTGCCAGCAGTTTGTTAGGAGCAGACGAGCAGTACTTC.

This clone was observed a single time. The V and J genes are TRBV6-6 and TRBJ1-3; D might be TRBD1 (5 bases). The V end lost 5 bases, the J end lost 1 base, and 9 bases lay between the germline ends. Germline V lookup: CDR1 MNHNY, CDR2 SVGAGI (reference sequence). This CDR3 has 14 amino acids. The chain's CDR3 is CASSQGVSGNTIYF. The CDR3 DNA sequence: TGTGCCAGCAGTCAAGGGGTGTCTGGAAACACCATATATTTT.

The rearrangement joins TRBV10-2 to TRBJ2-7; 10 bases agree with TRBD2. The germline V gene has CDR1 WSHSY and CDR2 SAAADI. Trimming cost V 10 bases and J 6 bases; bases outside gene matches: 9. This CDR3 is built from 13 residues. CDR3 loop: CATVVAGGGEQYF. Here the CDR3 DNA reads TGCGCCACCGTGGTAGCGGGAGGAGGCGAGCAGTACTTC.

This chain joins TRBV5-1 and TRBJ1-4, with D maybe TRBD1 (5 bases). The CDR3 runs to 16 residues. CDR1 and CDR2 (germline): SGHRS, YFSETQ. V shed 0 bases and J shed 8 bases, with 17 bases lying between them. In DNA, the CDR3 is TGCGCCAGCAGCTTGGCCTTTGCAGGGATCGACGAAAAACTGTTTTTT. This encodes CASSLAFAGIDEKLFF. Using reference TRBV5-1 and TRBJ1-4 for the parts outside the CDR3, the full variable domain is KAGVTQTPRYLIKTRGQQVTLSCSPISGHRSVSWYQQTPGQGLQFLFEYFSETQRNKGNFPGRFSGRQFSNSRSEMNVSTLELGDSALYLCASSLAFAGIDEKLFFGSGTQLSVL.

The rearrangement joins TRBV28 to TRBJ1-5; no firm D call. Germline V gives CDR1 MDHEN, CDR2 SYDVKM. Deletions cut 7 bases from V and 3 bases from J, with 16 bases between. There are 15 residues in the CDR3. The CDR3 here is CASNARREINQPQHF. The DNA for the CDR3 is TGTGCCAGCAACGCACGGCGGGAAATCAATCAGCCCCAGCATTTT.

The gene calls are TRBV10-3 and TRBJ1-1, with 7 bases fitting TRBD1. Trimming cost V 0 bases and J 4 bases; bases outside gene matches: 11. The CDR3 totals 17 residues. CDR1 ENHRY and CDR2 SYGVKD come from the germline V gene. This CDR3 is CAISESIVGGPFTEAFF. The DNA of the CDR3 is TGTGCCATCAGTGAGTCGATTGTAGGGGGCCCTTTCACTGAAGCTTTCTTT.

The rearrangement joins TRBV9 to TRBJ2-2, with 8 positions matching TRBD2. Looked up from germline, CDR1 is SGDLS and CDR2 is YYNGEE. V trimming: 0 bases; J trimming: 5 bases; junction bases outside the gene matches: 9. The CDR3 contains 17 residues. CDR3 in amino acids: CASSVVPAGVETGELFF. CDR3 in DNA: TGTGCCAGCAGCGTAGTCCCAGCGGGAGTTGAGACCGGGGAGCTGTTTTTT.

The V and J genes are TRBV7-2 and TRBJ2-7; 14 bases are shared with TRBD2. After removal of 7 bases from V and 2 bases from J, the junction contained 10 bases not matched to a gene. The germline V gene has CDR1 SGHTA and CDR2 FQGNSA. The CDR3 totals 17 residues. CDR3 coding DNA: TGTGCCAGCACCTGGGGACTAGCGGGAGAGTATACCTACGAGCAGTACTTC. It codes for CASTWGLAGEYTYEQYF. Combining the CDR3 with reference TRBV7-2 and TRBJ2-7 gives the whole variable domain GAGVSQSPSNKVTEKGKDVELRCDPISGHTALYWYRQSLGQGLEFLIYFQGNSAPDKSGLPSDRFSAERTGGSVSTLTIQRTQQEDSAVYLCASTWGLAGEYTYEQYFGPGTRLTVT.

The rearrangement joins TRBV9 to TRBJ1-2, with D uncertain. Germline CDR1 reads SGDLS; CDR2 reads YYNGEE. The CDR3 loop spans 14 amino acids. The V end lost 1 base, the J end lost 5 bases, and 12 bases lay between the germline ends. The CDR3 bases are TGTGCCAGCAGCGTATACGACGGAGGGTATGGCTACACCTTC. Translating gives CASSVYDGGYGYTF. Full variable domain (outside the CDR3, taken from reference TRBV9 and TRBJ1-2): DSGVTQTPKHLITATGQRVTLRCSPRSGDLSVYWYQQSLDQGLQFLIQYYNGEERAKGNILERFSAQQFPDLHSELNLSSLELGDSALYFCASSVYDGGYGYTFGSGTRLTVV.

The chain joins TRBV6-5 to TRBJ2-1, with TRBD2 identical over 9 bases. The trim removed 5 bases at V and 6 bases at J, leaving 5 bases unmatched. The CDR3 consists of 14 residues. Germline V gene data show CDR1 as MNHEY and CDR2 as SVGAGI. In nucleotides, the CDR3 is TGTGCCAGCAGTGTTAGCGGGAGAGGCAATGAGCAGTTCTTC. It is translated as CASSVSGRGNEQFF.

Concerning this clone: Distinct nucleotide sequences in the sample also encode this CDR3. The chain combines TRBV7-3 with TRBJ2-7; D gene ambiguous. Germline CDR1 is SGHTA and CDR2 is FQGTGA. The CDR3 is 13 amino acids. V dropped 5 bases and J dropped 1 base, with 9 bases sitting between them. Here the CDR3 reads CASSPPGSYEQYF. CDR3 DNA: TGTGCCAGCAGCCCACCCGGTTCCTACGAGCAGTACTTC.

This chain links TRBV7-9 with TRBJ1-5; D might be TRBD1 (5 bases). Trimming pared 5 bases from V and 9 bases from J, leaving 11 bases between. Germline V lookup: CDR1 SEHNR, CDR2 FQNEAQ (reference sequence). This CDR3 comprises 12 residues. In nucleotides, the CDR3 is TGTGCCAGCAGCGAGGGACCGGGGCCCCAGCATTTT. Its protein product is CASSEGPGPQHF. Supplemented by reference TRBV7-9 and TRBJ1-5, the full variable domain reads DTGVSQNPRHKITKRGQNVTFRCDPISEHNRLYWYRQTLGQGPEFLTYFQNEAQLEKSRLLSDRFSAERPKGSFSTLEIQRTEQGDSAMYLCASSEGPGPQHFGDGTRLSIL.

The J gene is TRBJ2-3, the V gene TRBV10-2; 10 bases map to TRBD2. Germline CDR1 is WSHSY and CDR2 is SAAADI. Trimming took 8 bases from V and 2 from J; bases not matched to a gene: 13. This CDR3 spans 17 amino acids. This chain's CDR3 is CASFGTETSGSTDTQYF. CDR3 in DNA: TGCGCCAGCTTCGGGACAGAGACTAGCGGGTCCACAGATACGCAGTATTTT.

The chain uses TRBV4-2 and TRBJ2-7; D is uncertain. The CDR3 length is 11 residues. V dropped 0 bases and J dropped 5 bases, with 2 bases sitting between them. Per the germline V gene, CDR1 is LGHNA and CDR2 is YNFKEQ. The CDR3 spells CASSQDNEQYF. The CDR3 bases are TGTGCCAGCAGCCAAGATAACGAGCAGTACTTC.